The clone carrying this T cell receptor (beta chain) appeared many times. What it binds is unknown. Losses at the gene ends were 3 bases for V and 6 bases for J; bases not matched to a gene: 12. CDR1 is SGHTA and CDR2 is FQGNSA in the germline V gene. CDR3 length equals 16 residues. This sample is drawn from a study of early T cells in non-severe SARS-CoV-2 infection. Study-level background: Sequencing input comprised bulk RNA from unsorted whole blood; chain pairing was not available.

Individual cDNA molecules received unique molecular identifiers. In TCRdb, the 5' RACE reads were re-called with MiXCR into one record per CDR3 protein. The profile shows fewer than 70,000 distinct CDR3 sequences, about 4.9% of them singletons. Points from the study as a whole: The matching step, a VDJdb search, favored anti-spike CD8 responses and missed private and CD4 specificities.

This chain uses TRBV7-2 with TRBJ1-1, with TRBD1 matching over 8 bases. This specimen consisted of whole blood, obtained at baseline. This sequence was found in an adult who was a healthcare worker with PCR-confirmed SARS-CoV-2 infection or an uninfected control (not recorded which). The donor label of this sample is uncertain. CDR3 loop: CASSLGGQAGTAEAFF. The DNA for the CDR3 is TGTGCCAGCAGCTTGGGGGGACAGGCGGGAACAGCTGAAGCTTTCTTT.